This T cell receptor (beta chain) was sequenced during a study of T cell repertoires in cytomegalovirus infection. Study overall: CMV infection together with matching HLA type was indicated by public TCR beta signatures. Study-wide results and caveats: Summed frequency of public TCR beta families distinguished CMV carriers with the relevant HLA. CMV-specific HLA-C-restricted TCR beta clonotypes dominated the ex vivo response.

Details on this clonotype: Its antigen is currently unknown.

One entry per CDR3 protein results from TCRdb running MiXCR on the reads. The table records some 280,000 distinct CDR3 sequences, roughly 13% of them present only once. The germline V gene has CDR1 MNHEY and CDR2 SVGAGI. V was pared by 7 bases and J by 1 base, with 10 bases between. This CDR3 is 13 amino acids long. The receptor was derived from a human donor in good health (CMV status not recorded). Some clones in this sample may be carry-over from other donors' samples. Material for sequencing was PBMCs. The chain is built from TRBV6-5 and TRBJ1-2; no firm D call. The CDR3 protein is CASTPGSNYGYTF. Here the CDR3 DNA reads TGTGCCAGCACCCCGGGGAGTAACTATGGCTACACCTTC.